The 5 T cell receptor beta chains in this list originate from one sample, sequenced in a study of T-cell reconstitution after alpha-beta-depleted transplantation in children. A library of TCRbeta sequences, prepared with unique molecular identifiers, was generated. One entry per CDR3 protein, called by TCRdb with MiXCR from the PCR reads. Among over 200,000 distinct CDR3 sequences listed, approximately 8.4% were seen once. The sequencing used PBMCs, mostly from graft donor cells, collected 360 days after TCRalphabeta/CD19-depleted stem cell transplant. The receptors originated from a male patient between 2 and 15 years old who had a stem cell transplant for acute myeloid leukemia, so the T cells may come from the graft donor.

This clonotype was seen ten or more times. The chain carries TRBV29-1 and TRBJ1-1; D not resolved. This CDR3 has 11 amino acids. The germline gives CDR1 SQVTM, CDR2 ANQGSEA. V was cut by 0 bases and J by 9 bases, with 8 bases left in between. The CDR3 sequence: CSVEDPGKAFF. Here the CDR3 DNA reads TGCAGCGTTGAAGATCCCGGGAAAGCTTTCTTT.

This clonotype has a handful of counts. V and J are TRBV5-1 and TRBJ1-2; 9 nucleotides match TRBD1. Germline V gives CDR1 SGHRS, CDR2 YFSETQ. This CDR3 region has 14 residues. Trimming at V came to 8 bases and at J to 2 bases, leaving 7 bases not matched to a gene. The CDR3 sequence: CASSGTGINYGYTF. The CDR3, as DNA: TGCGCCAGTTCCGGGACAGGGATAAACTATGGCTACACCTTC. Complete variable domain (other parts from reference TRBV5-1 and TRBJ1-2): KAGVTQTPRYLIKTRGQQVTLSCSPISGHRSVSWYQQTPGQGLQFLFEYFSETQRNKGNFPGRFSGRQFSNSRSEMNVSTLELGDSALYLCASSGTGINYGYTFGSGTRLTVV.

The J gene is TRBJ1-2, the V gene TRBV11-2; D remains ambiguous. CDR1 and CDR2 from the germline V gene are SGHAT and FQNNGV. This CDR3 comprises 14 residues. V lost 3 bases to trimming and J lost 3 bases, with 11 bases between them. The CDR3 here is CASSLGIRDYGYTF. The CDR3 nucleotides read TGTGCCAGCAGCTTGGGAATTCGGGACTATGGCTACACCTTC.

This clonotype has just a few counts. The CDR3 sequence: CASSEQGARVTDTQYF. Here the CDR3 DNA reads TGTGCCAGCAGTGAACAGGGGGCGCGGGTCACAGATACGCAGTATTTT. J is TRBJ2-3 and V is TRBV2; 8 bases align to TRBD1. The germline CDR1 and CDR2 sequences are SNHLY and FYNNEI. The CDR3 loop spans 16 amino acids. The J segment lost 2 bases and the V segment lost 2 bases, leaving 6 bases of the junction unmatched.

The sample holds many counts of this clonotype. The chain has TRBV29-1 and TRBJ2-7; unclear D gene. Germline V gene sequence: CDR1 SQVTM, CDR2 ANQGSEA. This CDR3 is built from 9 residues. Trimming removed 5 bases from V and 3 bases from J, with 2 bases in between. The CDR3: CSVFYEQYV. The CDR3 region has the DNA TGCAGCGTTTTCTACGAGCAGTACGTC.